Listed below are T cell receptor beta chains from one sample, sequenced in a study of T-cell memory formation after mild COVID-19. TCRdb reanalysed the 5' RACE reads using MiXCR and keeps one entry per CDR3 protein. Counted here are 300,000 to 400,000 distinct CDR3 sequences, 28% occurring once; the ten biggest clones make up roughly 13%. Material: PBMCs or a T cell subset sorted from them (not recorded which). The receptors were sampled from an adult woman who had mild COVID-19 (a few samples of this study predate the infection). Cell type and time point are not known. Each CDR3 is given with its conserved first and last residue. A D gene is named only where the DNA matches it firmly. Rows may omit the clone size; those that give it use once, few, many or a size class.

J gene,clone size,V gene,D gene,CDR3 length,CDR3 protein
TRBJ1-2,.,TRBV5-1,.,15,CASSLERDAGYGYTF
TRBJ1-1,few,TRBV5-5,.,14,CASSLIATNTEAFF
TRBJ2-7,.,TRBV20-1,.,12,CSARAGGREQYF
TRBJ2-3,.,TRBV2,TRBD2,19,CASSRLAGGPPVGTDTQYF
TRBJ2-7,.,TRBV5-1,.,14,CASSLMMGSYEQYF
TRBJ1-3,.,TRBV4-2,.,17,CASSQDVLQSSGNTIYF
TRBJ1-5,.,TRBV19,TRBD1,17,CASSRQVLQGSNQPQHF
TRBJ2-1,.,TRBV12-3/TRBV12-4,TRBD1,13,CASSVGQVGEQFF
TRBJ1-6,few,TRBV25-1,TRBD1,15,CASSGGWERNSPLHF
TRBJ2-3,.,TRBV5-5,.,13,CASKAETPDTQYF
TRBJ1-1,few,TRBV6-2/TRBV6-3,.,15,CASRPVDSLNTEAFF
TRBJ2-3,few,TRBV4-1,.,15,CASSQTYWGTDTQYF
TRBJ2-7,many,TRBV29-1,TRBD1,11,CSVSTGAEQYF
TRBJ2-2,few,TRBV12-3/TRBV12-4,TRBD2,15,CASSLGGGRTGELFF
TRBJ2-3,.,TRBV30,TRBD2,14,CAWSRGGITDTQYF
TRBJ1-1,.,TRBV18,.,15,CASSPQVTGGAEAFF
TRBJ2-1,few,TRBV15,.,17,CATSSPTGLDSRNEQFF
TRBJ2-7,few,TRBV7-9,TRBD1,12,CASSGTGYEQYF
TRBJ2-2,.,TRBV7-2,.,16,CASIGKYGSSTGELFF
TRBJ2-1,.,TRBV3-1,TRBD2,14,CASGRLAGGHEQFF
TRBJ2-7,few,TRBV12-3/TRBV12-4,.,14,CASSLYRRSEEQYF
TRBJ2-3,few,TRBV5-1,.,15,CASSPLGRGTDTQYF
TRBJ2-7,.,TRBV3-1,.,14,CASSQGASSYEQYF
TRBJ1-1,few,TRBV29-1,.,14,CSVEGDGGSTEAFF
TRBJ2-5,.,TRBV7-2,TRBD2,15,CASSFGLAGRETQYF
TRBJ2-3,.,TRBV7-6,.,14,CATTRGLGTDTQYF
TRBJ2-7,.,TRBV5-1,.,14,CASRLLGTAYEQYF
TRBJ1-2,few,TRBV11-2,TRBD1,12,CASSQGVYGYTF
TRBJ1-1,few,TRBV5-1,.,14,CASSEGVSNTEAFF
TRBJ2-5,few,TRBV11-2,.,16,CASSLDVWGGQETQYF
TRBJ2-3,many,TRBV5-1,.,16,CASSSSLPGSTDTQYF
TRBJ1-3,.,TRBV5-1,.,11,CASTIGNTIYF
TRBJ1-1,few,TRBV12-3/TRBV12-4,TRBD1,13,CASSTGVGTEAFF
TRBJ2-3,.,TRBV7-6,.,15,CASSPWQGSTDTQYF
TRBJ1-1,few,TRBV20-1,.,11,CSARSFFSAFF
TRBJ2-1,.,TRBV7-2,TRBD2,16,CASSLSTSATYNEQFF
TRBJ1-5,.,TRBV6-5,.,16,CASSYLGGGSDQPQHF
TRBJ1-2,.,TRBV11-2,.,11,CASWGNYGYNF
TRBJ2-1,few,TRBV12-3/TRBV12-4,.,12,CASSLNRNEQFF
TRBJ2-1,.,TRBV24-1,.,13,CATSRGVYNEQFF
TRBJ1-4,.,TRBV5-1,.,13,CASSLGPNEKLFF
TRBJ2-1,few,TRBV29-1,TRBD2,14,CSVVLAASYNEQFF
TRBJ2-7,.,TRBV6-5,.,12,CASSPTSSEQYF
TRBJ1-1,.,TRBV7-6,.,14,CASSLDGVSTEAFF